The 18 T cell receptor beta chains presented below share a single source sample, sequenced in a study of T cell responses to AZD1222 COVID-19 vaccine. Assay used: immunoSEQ multiplex PCR; TCRdb lists only in-frame clones, some missing. The table includes 110,000 to 150,000 clones, approximately 91% detected once. The material was peripheral blood, obtained 28 days after the second AZD1222 dose. The receptors derive from an adult who received the AZD1222 COVID-19 vaccine.

The V and J genes are TRBV29-1 and TRBJ2-7; D unclear. CDR1 SQVTM and CDR2 ANQGSEA come from the germline V gene. V lost 4 bases and J 2 bases, leaving 6 bases between the germline ends. The length of the CDR3 is 11 residues. The CDR3 region has the DNA TGCAGCGTTGCACAGACCTACGAGCAGTACTTC. This encodes CSVAQTYEQYF.

This clone was detected only a few times. This chain joins TRBV2 and TRBJ1-1, with 9 bases that match TRBD1. The CDR3 is made up of 14 amino acids. Germline V gives CDR1 SNHLY, CDR2 FYNNEI. Trimming removed 3 bases from V and 7 bases from J; junction bases left unmatched: 6. The CDR3 DNA reads TGTGCCAGCAGTGACCCCAGACAGGGGGTTGAAGCTTTCTTT. This gives the protein CASSDPRQGVEAFF.

V and J are TRBV7-9 and TRBJ1-1; D possibly corresponds to TRBD1 (5 bases). The CDR3 has 14 amino acids. V dropped 5 bases and J dropped 4 bases, with 14 bases sitting between them. CDR1 is SEHNR and CDR2 is FQNEAQ in the germline V gene (reference sequence). DNA of the CDR3: TGTGCCAGCAGCCTAATGACAGAAAGCACTGAAGCTTTCTTT. It yields the protein CASSLMTESTEAFF.

The rearrangement uses TRBV19 and TRBJ1-5; the match to TRBD1 covers 10 bases. Germline V gives CDR1 LNHDA, CDR2 SQIVND (reference sequence). There are 15 residues in the CDR3. The junction had 5 bases not matched to a gene; V was cut back by 4 bases and J by 5 bases. The CDR3 here is CASSTRQGADQPQHF. In DNA, the CDR3 is TGTGCCAGTAGTACCAGACAGGGGGCGGATCAGCCCCAGCATTTT.

The rearrangement uses TRBV4-1 and TRBJ2-5; 8 bases match TRBD1. V dropped 0 bases and J dropped 4; count of bases not matched to a gene: 4. The CDR3 covers 15 residues. Germline CDR1 MGHRA, CDR2 YSYEKL. This CDR3 is CASSQEGTGGETQYF. CDR3 bases: TGCGCCAGCAGCCAAGAAGGAACAGGGGGAGAGACCCAGTACTTC.

The chain is built from TRBV7-9 and TRBJ1-3, with D perhaps TRBD1 (6 bases). Trimming stripped 2 bases from V and 3 bases from J, with 14 bases between. Germline CDR1 reads SEHNR; CDR2 reads FQNEAQ (reference sequence). CDR3 length equals 16 residues. Here the CDR3 DNA reads TGTGCCAGCAGCTTAAATGCTGGCAGGGGTGGAAACACCATATATTTT. Protein: CASSLNAGRGGNTIYF.

V is TRBV2 and J is TRBJ1-2, with D unclear. CDR1 is SNHLY and CDR2 is FYNNEI in the germline V gene. Trimming took off 3 bases at V and 6 bases at J, with 11 bases between the two ends. The CDR3 loop spans 13 amino acids. Written as DNA, the CDR3 is TGTGCCAGCAGTGAGGAGGGAATGGATGGCTACACCTTC. Protein product: CASSEEGMDGYTF. Using reference TRBV2 and TRBJ1-2 for the parts outside the CDR3, the full variable domain is EPEVTQTPSHQVTQMGQEVILRCVPISNHLYFYWYRQILGQKVEFLVSFYNNEISEKSEIFDDQFSVERPDGSNFTLKIRSTKLEDSAMYFCASSEEGMDGYTFGSGTRLTVV.

This chain connects TRBV3-1 (or the pseudogene TRBV3-2) to TRBJ2-5; 7 bases align to TRBD1. Trimming at V came to 4 bases and at J to 4 bases, leaving 3 bases not matched to a gene. Germline V gene data show CDR1 as LGHDT and CDR2 as YNNKEL (reference sequence). The CDR3 contains 13 residues. The CDR3 region is CASSPQGSETQYF. The CDR3 nucleotides read TGTGCCAGCAGCCCACAGGGGTCAGAGACCCAGTACTTC.

The rearrangement uses TRBV6-5 and TRBJ1-1; D possibly corresponds to TRBD1 (6 bases). Trimming left V 6 bases short and J 3 bases short, with 17 bases between. The germline V gene encodes CDR1 MNHEY and CDR2 SVGAGI. The length of the CDR3 is 15 residues. As DNA, the CDR3 is TGTGCCAGCAGGCGAAACAGGGCGGGGGACACTGAAGCTTTCTTT. This sequence encodes CASRRNRAGDTEAFF.

The J gene is TRBJ2-2, the V gene TRBV5-1, with a tentative D call TRBD1 (5 bases). Germline lookup yields CDR1 SGHRS and CDR2 YFSETQ. The CDR3 is made up of 12 amino acids. Trimming removed 3 bases from V and 7 bases from J, with 7 bases in between. This chain's CDR3 is CASSWTNGELFF. The CDR3 DNA sequence: TGCGCCAGCAGCTGGACAAACGGGGAGCTGTTTTTT.

Only one count was recorded for this clone. The chain couples TRBV4-2 to TRBJ1-4, with a weak D call TRBD1 (6 bases). The CDR3 is made up of 17 amino acids. The V and J ends lost 0 bases and 4 bases respectively, with 15 bases between them. The germline V gene encodes CDR1 LGHNA and CDR2 YNFKEQ. This CDR3 is CASSQESHRQDNEKLFF. The CDR3 region has the DNA TGTGCCAGCAGCCAAGAGTCCCATAGACAGGATAATGAAAAACTGTTTTTT.

The chain uses TRBV3-1 (or the pseudogene TRBV3-2) and TRBJ2-1; TRBD2 aligns across 9 bases. V trimming: 8 bases; J trimming: 5 bases; junction bases outside the gene matches: 10. The CDR3 is 15 amino acids. Germline V gene lookup returns CDR1 LGHDT and CDR2 YNNKEL (reference sequence). The CDR3 DNA reads as TGTGCCAGCTCCCACGGTGGCGGGAGGGACAATGAGCAGTTCTTC. Translated: CASSHGGGRDNEQFF.

The chain links TRBV19 to TRBJ1-1, with a possible D match to TRBD1 (5 bases). With 2 bases removed from V and 4 bases from J, the gap between germline ends came to 8 bases. This CDR3 has 13 residues. The germline CDR1 and CDR2 sequences are LNHDA and SQIVND (reference sequence). CDR3 loop: CASSIQGPTEAFF. CDR3 nucleotide sequence: TGTGCCAGTAGTATACAGGGACCCACTGAAGCTTTCTTT.

The rearrangement joins TRBV15 to TRBJ1-4; TRBD1 matches 8 bases. The V gene's germline CDR1 is LNHNV and CDR2 YYDKDF (reference sequence). CDR3 length equals 15 residues. J was trimmed by 8 bases and V by 0 bases; bases with no gene match: 5. CDR3 residues: CATSREDRVREKLFF. The CDR3, as DNA: TGTGCCACCAGCAGAGAGGACAGGGTGAGGGAAAAACTGTTTTTT. The full variable domain, its missing parts supplied by reference TRBV15 and TRBJ1-4, is DAMVIQNPRYQVTQFGKPVTLSCSQTLNHNVMYWYQQKSSQAPKLLFHYYDKDFNNEADTPDNFQSRRPNTSFCFLDIRSPGLGDTAMYLCATSREDRVREKLFFGSGTQLSVL.

This chain uses TRBV11-3 with TRBJ2-2, with 11 bases lining up with TRBD2. The J segment lost 3 bases and the V segment lost 5 bases, leaving 2 bases of the junction unmatched. Germline lookup yields CDR1 SGHNT and CDR2 YENEEA. This CDR3 spans 15 amino acids. CDR3 loop: CASSLGLADTGELFF. CDR3 DNA sequence: TGTGCCAGCAGCCTGGGACTAGCGGACACCGGGGAGCTGTTTTTT. Full variable domain (missing parts from reference TRBV11-3 and TRBJ2-2): EAGVVQSPRYKIIEKKQPVAFWCNPISGHNTLYWYLQNLGQGPELLIRYENEEAVDDSQLPKDRFSAERLKGVDSTLKIQPAELGDSAVYLCASSLGLADTGELFFGEGSRLTVL.

V usage is TRBV2 and J usage is TRBJ1-6, with D tentatively TRBD1 (6 bases). Germline CDR1 reads SNHLY; CDR2 reads FYNNEI. Trimming pared 7 bases from V and 9 bases from J, leaving 16 bases between. CDR3 size: 14 residues. The CDR3 DNA reads as TGTGCCAGCAATCGACAGGCTCCCGGTTCACCCCTCCACTTT. Its protein product is CASNRQAPGSPLHF.

V usage is TRBV7-9 and J usage is TRBJ1-4; tentative D call: TRBD1 (6 bases). This CDR3 region has 14 residues. Per the germline V gene, CDR1 is SEHNR and CDR2 is FQNEAQ (reference sequence). With 4 bases removed from V and 8 bases from J, the gap between germline ends came to 14 bases. The CDR3 sequence is CASSSGAGIEKLFF. CDR3 DNA sequence: TGTGCCAGCAGCTCAGGGGCAGGGATCGAAAAACTGTTTTTT.

The gene calls are TRBV24-1 and TRBJ2-3; 9 bases map to TRBD1. The V and J ends lost 5 bases and 5 bases, in that order; junction bases with no gene match: 7. The germline V gene encodes CDR1 KGHDR and CDR2 SFDVKD. The CDR3 totals 15 residues. Here the CDR3 DNA reads TGTGCCACCAGTGCTTCCGGGACAGGGAAAGATACGCAGTATTTT. Encoded protein: CATSASGTGKDTQYF.